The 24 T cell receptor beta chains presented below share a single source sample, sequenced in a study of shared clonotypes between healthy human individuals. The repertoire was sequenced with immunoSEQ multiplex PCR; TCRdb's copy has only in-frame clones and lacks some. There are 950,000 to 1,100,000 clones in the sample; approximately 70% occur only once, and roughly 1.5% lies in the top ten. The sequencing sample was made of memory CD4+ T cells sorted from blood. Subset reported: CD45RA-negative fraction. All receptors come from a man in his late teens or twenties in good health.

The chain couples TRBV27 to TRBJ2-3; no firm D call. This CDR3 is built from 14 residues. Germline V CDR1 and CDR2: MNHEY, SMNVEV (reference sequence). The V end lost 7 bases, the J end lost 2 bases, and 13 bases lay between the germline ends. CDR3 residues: CASTLSRNTDTQYF. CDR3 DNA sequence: TGTGCCAGCACCTTGAGCCGGAACACAGATACGCAGTATTTT.

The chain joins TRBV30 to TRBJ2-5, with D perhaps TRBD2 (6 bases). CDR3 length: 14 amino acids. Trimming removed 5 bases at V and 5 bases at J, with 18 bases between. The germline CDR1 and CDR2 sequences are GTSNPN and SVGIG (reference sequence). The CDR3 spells CAWDRDSFRETQYF. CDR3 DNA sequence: TGTGCCTGGGACCGGGACTCTTTCCGGGAGACCCAGTACTTC.

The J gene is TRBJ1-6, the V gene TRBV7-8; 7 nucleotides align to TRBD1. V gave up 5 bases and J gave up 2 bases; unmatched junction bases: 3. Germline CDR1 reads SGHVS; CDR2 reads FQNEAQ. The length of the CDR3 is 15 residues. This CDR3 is CASSPGGAYNSPLHF. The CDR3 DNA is TGTGCCAGCAGCCCAGGGGGGGCCTATAATTCACCCCTCCACTTT.

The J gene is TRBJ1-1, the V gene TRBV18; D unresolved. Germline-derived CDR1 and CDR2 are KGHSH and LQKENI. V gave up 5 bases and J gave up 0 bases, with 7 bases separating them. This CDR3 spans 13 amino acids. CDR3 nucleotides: TGTGCCAGCTCATCGGCTGTGAACACTGAAGCTTTCTTT. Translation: CASSSAVNTEAFF.

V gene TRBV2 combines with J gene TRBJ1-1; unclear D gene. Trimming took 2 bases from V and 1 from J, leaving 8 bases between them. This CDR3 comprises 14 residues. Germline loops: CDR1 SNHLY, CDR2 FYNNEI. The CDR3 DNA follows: TGTGCCAGCAGTGAAAACCAGAAGAACACTGAAGCTTTCTTT. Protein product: CASSENQKNTEAFF.

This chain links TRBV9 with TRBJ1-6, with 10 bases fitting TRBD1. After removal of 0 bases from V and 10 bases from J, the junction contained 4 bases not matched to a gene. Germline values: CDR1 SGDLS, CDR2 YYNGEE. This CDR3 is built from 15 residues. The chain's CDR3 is CASSVGDRGESPLHF. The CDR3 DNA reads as TGTGCCAGCAGCGTAGGGGACAGGGGAGAATCACCCCTCCACTTT.

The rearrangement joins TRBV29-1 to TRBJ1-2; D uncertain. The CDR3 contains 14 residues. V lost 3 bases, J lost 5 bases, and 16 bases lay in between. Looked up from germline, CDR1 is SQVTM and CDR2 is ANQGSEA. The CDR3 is CSVDPRANPYGYTF. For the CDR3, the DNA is TGCAGCGTTGACCCACGAGCAAACCCTTATGGCTACACCTTC. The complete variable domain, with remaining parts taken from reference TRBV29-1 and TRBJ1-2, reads SAVISQKPSRDICQRGTSLTIQCQVDSQVTMMFWYRQQPGQSLTLIATANQGSEATYESGFVIDKFPISRPNLTFSTLTVSNMSPEDSSIYLCSVDPRANPYGYTFGSGTRLTVV.

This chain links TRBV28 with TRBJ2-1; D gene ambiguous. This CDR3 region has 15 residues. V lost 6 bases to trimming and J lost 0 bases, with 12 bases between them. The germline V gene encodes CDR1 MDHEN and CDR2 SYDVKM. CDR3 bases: TGTGCCAGCAGGTATGGGTCTAGCTCCTACAATGAGCAGTTCTTC. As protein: CASRYGSSSYNEQFF. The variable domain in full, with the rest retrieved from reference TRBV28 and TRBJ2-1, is DVKVTQSSRYLVKRTGEKVFLECVQDMDHENMFWYRQDPGLGLRLIYFSYDVKMKEKGDIPEGYSVSREKKERFSLILESASTNQTSMYLCASRYGSSSYNEQFFGPGTRLTVL.

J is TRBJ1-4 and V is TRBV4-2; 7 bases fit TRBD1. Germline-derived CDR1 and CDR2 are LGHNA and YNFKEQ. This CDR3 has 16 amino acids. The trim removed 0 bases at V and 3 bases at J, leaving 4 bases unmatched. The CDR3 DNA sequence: TGTGCCAGCAGCCAAGAGTGGGACAGACCTAATGAAAAACTGTTTTTT. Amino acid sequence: CASSQEWDRPNEKLFF.

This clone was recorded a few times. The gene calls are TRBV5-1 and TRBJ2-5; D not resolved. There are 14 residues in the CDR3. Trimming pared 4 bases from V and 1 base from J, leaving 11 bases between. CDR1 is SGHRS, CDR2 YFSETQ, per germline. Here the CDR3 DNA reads TGCGCCAGCAGCCACGGCTCACTCCAAGAGACCCAGTACTTC. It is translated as CASSHGSLQETQYF.

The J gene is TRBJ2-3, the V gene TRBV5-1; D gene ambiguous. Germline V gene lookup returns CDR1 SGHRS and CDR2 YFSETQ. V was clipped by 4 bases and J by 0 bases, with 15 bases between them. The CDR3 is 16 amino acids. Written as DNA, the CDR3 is TGCGCCAGCAGCCCACGTGAGTCAAGGAGCACAGATACGCAGTATTTT. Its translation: CASSPRESRSTDTQYF.

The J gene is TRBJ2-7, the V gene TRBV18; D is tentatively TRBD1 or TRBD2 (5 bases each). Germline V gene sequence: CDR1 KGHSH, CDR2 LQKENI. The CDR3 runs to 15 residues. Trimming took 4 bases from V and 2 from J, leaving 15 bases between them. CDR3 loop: CASSRGGGSAYEQYF. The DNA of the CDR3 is TGTGCCAGCTCACGGGGTGGGGGATCGGCCTACGAGCAGTACTTC.

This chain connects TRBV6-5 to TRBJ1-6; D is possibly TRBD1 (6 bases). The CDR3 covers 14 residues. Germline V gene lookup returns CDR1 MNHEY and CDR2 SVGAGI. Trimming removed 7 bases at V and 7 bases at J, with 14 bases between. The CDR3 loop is CASKTKTGNSPLHF. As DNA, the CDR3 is TGTGCCAGCAAGACTAAAACAGGGAATTCACCCCTCCACTTT.

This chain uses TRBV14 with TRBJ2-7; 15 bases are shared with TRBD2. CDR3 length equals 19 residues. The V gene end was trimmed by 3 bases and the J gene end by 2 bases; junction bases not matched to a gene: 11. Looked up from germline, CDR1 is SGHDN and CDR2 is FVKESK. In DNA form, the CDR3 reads TGTGCCAGCAGCCAGTCACCGGGACTAGCGGGAGGCCGCGCCTACGAGCAGTACTTC. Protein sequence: CASSQSPGLAGGRAYEQYF.

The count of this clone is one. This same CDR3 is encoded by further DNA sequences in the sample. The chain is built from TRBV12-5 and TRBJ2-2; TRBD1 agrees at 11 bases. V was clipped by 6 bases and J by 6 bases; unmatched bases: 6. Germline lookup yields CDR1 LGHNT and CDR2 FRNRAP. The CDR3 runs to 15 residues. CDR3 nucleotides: TGTGCTAGTGGAGCCGGGACAGGGGGACCCGGGGAGCTGTTTTTT. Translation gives CASGAGTGGPGELFF.

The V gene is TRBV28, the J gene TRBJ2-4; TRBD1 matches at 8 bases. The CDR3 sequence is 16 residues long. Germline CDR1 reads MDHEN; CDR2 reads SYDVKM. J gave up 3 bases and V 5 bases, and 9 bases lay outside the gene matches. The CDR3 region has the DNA TGTGCCAGCAGTCTCCCAGGGGGCTTGGTCAAAAACATTCAGTACTTC. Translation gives CASSLPGGLVKNIQYF.

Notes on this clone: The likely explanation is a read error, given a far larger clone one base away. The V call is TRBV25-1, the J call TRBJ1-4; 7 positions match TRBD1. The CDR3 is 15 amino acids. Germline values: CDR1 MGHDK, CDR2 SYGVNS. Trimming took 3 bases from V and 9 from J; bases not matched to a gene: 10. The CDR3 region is CASSDRDRAYKKLFF. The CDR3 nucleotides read TGTGCCAGCAGTGATAGAGACAGGGCGTACAAAAAACTGTTTTTT. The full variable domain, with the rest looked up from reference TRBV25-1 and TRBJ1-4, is EADIYQTPRYLVIGTGKKITLECSQTMGHDKMYWYQQDPGMELHLIHYSYGVNSTEKGDLSSESTVSRIRTEHFPLTLESARPSHTSQYLCASSDRDRAYKKLFFGSGTQLSVL.

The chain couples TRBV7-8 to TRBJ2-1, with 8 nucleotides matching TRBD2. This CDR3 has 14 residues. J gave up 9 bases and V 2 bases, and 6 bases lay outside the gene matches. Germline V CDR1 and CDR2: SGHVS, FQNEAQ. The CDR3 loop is CASSLTGGSGEQFF. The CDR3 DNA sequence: TGTGCCAGCAGCTTAACGGGGGGGTCGGGTGAGCAGTTCTTC.

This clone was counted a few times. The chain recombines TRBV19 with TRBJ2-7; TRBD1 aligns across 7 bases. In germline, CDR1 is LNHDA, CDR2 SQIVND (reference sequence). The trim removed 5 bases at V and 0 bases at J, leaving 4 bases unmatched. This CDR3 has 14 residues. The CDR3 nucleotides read TGTGCCAGTAGTGTGACAGGGCTCTCCTACGAGCAGTACTTC. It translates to CASSVTGLSYEQYF.

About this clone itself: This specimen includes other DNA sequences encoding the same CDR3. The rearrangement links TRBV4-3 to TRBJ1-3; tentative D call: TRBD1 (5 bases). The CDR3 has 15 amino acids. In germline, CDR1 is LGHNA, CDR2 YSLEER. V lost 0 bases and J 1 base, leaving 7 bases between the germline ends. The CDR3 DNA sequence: TGCGCCAGCAGCCAAGAGCAGGGTTCTGGAAACACCATATATTTT. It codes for CASSQEQGSGNTIYF.

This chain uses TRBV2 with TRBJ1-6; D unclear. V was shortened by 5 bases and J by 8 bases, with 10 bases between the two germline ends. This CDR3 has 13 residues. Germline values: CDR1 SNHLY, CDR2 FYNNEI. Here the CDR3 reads CASSPDRYSPLHF. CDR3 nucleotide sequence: TGTGCCAGCAGTCCCGATCGCTATTCACCCCTCCACTTT.

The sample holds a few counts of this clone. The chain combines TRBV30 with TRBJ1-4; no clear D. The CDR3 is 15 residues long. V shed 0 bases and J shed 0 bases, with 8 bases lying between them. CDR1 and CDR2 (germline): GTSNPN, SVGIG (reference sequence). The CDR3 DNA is TGTGCCTGGAGTGTACTAGGACCAACTAATGAAAAACTGTTTTTT. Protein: CAWSVLGPTNEKLFF. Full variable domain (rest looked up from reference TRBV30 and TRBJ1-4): SQTIHQWPATLVQPVGSPLSLECTVEGTSNPNLYWYRQAAGRGLQLLFYSVGIGQISSEVPQNLSASRPQDRQFILSSKKLLLSDSGFYLCAWSVLGPTNEKLFFGSGTQLSVL.

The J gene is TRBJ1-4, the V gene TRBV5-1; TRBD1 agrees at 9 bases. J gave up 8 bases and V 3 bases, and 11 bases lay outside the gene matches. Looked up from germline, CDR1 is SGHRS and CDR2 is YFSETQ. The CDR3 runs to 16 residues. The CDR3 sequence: CASSSLTGGAREKLFF. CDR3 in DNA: TGCGCCAGCAGCTCATTAACAGGGGGCGCGAGGGAAAAACTGTTTTTT.

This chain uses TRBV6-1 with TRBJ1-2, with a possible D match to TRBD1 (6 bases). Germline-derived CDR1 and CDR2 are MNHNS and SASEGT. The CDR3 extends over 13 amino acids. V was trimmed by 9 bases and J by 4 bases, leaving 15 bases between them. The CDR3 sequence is CASSEGGLYGYTF. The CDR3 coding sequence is TGTGCCAGTTCGGAGGGGGGGCTCTATGGCTACACCTTC.